These 7 T cell receptor beta chains were sequenced from one sample in a study of control samples from healthy donors and cancer patients. The table came from immunoSEQ multiplex PCR; TCRdb's copy has only in-frame clones and leaves some out. The data hold under 110,000 clones, with about 89% observed a single time. Specimen: blood. These receptors all stem from a young man in good health.

In DNA, the CDR3 is TGTGCCAGCAGTGAAAGACTAGCGGGGACAAGGCAGTTCTTC. Protein: CASSERLAGTRQFF. V and J are TRBV2 and TRBJ2-1, with TRBD2 matching over 11 bases. The V and J ends lost 2 bases and 12 bases, in that order; junction bases with no gene match: 6. The CDR3 totals 14 residues. Germline assignment: CDR1 SNHLY and CDR2 FYNNEI. Drawing the rest from reference TRBV2 and TRBJ2-1, the complete variable domain is EPEVTQTPSHQVTQMGQEVILRCVPISNHLYFYWYRQILGQKVEFLVSFYNNEISEKSEIFDDQFSVERPDGSNFTLKIRSTKLEDSAMYFCASSERLAGTRQFFGPGTRLTVL.

The chain couples TRBV11-2 to TRBJ1-4; tentatively, D is TRBD1 (5 bases). Germline CDR1 reads SGHAT; CDR2 reads FQNNGV. This CDR3 region has 15 residues. Trimming cost V 3 bases and J 8 bases, with 16 bases left between them. The DNA for the CDR3 is TGTGCCAGCAGCTTTAACCCCCAGGGTGGAGAAAAACTGTTTTTT. It is translated as CASSFNPQGGEKLFF.

This clone came up a few times. The chain uses TRBV7-9 and TRBJ1-1; D uncertain. Trimming stripped 2 bases from V and 1 base from J, with 5 bases between. This CDR3 spans 13 amino acids. From germline, CDR1 is SEHNR and CDR2 FQNEAQ (reference sequence). CDR3 sequence (DNA): TGTGCCAGCAGCTTAACGACGAACACTGAAGCTTTCTTT. Amino acids: CASSLTTNTEAFF.

The chain links TRBV30 to TRBJ2-1; D unresolved. Germline lookup yields CDR1 GTSNPN and CDR2 SVGIG (reference sequence). The CDR3 consists of 11 residues. V lost 0 bases and J 9 bases, leaving 6 bases between the germline ends. The CDR3, as DNA: TGTGCCTGGAGTGTAAGTCGTGAGCAGTTCTTC. It translates to CAWSVSREQFF. Variable domain in full (rest from reference TRBV30 and TRBJ2-1): SQTIHQWPATLVQPVGSPLSLECTVEGTSNPNLYWYRQAAGRGLQLLFYSVGIGQISSEVPQNLSASRPQDRQFILSSKKLLLSDSGFYLCAWSVSREQFFGPGTRLTVL.

This chain's CDR3 is CAIGSQPQHF. The CDR3 coding sequence is TGTGCCATCGGCAGTCAGCCCCAGCATTTT. The chain is built from TRBV10-3 and TRBJ1-5; D is uncertain. Trimming shortened V by 8 bases and J by 6 bases, and 5 bases separated the two germline ends. The CDR3 covers 10 residues. In germline, CDR1 is ENHRY, CDR2 SYGVKD.

The chain links TRBV28 to TRBJ2-2, with TRBD2 identical over 9 bases. The germline V gene has CDR1 MDHEN and CDR2 SYDVKM. J lost 6 bases, V lost 7 bases, and 9 bases had no gene match. CDR3 length: 15 amino acids. The CDR3 DNA follows: TGTGCCAGCAACTTTAGCGGGAGACGAGCCGGGGAGCTGTTTTTT. The encoded protein is CASNFSGRRAGELFF.

V gene TRBV6-5 combines with J gene TRBJ2-3; TRBD1 matches 7 bases. The CDR3 extends over 14 amino acids. Germline trimming cut 6 bases from V and 0 bases from J; bases unmatched to any gene: 3. The germline CDR1 and CDR2 sequences are MNHEY and SVGAGI. The CDR3 nucleotides read TGTGCCAGCAGCCAGGACAGGAGCACAGATACGCAGTATTTT. It is translated as CASSQDRSTDTQYF.